This entry concerns a single T cell receptor beta chain. The data derive from a study of blood T cell repertoires in COVID-19. In the study overall: Both acute and convalescent COVID-19 samples were obtained from the United States, Italy and Spain. Sample material is recorded as cDNA or gDNA derived from T cells, B-cell-depleted T cells, or PBMCs.

Trimming left V 1 base short and J 9 bases short, with 10 bases between. The germline CDR1 and CDR2 sequences are SNHLY and FYNNEI. The CDR3 has 14 residues. Source study methods: Amplification with reference gene primers provided the estimates of nucleated cell counts. The method was immunoSEQ multiplex PCR; TCRdb's version includes in-frame clones alone and lacks a portion of them. The V and J calls and clone size come from that table; D and trimming were worked out from the DNA. The repertoire consists of 160,000 or so clones, with roughly 93% occurring once and the leading ten covering about 2%. The sample was peripheral blood. The TCR originated in a man between 18 and 35 years old with acute or convalescent COVID-19. The chain combines TRBV2 with TRBJ1-6; D perhaps matches TRBD1 (6 bases). Here the CDR3 reads CASSEDREPSPLHF. CDR3 DNA sequence: TGTGCCAGCAGTGAAGACAGGGAACCTTCACCCCTCCACTTT.